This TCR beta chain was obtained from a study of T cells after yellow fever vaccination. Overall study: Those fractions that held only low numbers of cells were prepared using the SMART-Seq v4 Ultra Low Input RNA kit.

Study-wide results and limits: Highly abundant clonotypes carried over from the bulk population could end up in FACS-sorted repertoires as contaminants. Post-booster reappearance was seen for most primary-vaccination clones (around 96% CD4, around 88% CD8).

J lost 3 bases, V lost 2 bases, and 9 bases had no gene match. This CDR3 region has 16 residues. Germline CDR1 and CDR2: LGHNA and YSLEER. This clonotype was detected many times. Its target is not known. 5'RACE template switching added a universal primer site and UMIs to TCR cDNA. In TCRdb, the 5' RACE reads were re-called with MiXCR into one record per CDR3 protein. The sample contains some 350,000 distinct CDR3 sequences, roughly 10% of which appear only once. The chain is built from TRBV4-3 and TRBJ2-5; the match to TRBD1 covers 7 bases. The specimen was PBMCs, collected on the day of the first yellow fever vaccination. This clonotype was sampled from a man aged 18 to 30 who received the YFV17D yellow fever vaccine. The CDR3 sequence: CASSQTPGQSKETQYF. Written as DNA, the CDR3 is TGCGCCAGCAGCCAAACACCGGGACAGTCAAAAGAGACCCAGTACTTC.